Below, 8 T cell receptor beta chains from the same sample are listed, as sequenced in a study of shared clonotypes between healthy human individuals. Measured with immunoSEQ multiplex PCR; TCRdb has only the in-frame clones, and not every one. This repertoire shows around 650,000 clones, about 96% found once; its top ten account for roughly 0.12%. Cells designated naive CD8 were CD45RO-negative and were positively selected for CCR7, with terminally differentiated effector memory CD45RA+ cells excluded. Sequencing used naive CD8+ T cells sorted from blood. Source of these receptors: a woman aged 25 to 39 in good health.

CDR3: CSADAVSEQYF. The CDR3 DNA reads as TGCAGTGCTGATGCGGTGAGCGAGCAGTACTTC. The J gene is TRBJ2-7, the V gene TRBV20-1; D gene ambiguous. The CDR3 spans 11 residues. Germline assignment: CDR1 DFQATT and CDR2 SNEGSKA (reference sequence). The ends were cut back, 5 bases at V and 6 bases at J, with 11 bases in the middle.

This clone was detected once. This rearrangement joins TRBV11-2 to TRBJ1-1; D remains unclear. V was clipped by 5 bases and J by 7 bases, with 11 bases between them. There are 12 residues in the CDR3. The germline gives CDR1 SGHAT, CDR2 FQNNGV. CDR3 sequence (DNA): TGTGCCAGCAGCGTGCCCGCGGGTGAAGCTTTCTTT. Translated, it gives CASSVPAGEAFF.

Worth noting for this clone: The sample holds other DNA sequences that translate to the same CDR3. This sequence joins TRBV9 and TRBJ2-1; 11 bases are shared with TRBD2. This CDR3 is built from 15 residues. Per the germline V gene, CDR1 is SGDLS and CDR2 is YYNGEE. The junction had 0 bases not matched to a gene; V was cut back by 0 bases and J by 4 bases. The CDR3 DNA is TGTGCCAGCAGCGTAGGGACTAGCGGGTACAATGAGCAGTTCTTC. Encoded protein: CASSVGTSGYNEQFF.

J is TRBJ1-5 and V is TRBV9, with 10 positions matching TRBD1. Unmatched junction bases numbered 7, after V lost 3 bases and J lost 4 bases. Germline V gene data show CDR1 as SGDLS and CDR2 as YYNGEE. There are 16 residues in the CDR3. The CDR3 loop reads CASSESGTGENQPQHF. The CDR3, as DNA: TGTGCCAGCAGCGAGTCAGGGACAGGGGAAAATCAGCCCCAGCATTTT.

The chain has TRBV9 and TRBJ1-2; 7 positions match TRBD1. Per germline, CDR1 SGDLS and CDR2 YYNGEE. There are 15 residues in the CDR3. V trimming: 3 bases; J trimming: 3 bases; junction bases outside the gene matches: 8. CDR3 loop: CASSGGRDSHYGYTF. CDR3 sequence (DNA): TGTGCCAGCAGCGGCGGGAGGGACAGCCACTATGGCTACACCTTC. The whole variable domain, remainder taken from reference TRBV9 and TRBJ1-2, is DSGVTQTPKHLITATGQRVTLRCSPRSGDLSVYWYQQSLDQGLQFLIQYYNGEERAKGNILERFSAQQFPDLHSELNLSSLELGDSALYFCASSGGRDSHYGYTFGSGTRLTVV.

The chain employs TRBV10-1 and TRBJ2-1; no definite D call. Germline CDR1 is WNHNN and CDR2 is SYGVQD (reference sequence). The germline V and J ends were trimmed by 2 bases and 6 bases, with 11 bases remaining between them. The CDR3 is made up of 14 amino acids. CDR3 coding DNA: TGCGCCAGCAGTGAGGGACGGATCACCAATGAGCAGTTCTTC. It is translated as CASSEGRITNEQFF.

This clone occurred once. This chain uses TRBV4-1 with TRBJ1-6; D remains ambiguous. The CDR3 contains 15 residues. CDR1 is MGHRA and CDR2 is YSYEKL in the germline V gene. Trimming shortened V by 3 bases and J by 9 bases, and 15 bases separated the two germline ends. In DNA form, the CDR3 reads TGCGCCAGCAGCCAGTACCTGGGTACCGCTTCACCCCTCCACTTT. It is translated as CASSQYLGTASPLHF.

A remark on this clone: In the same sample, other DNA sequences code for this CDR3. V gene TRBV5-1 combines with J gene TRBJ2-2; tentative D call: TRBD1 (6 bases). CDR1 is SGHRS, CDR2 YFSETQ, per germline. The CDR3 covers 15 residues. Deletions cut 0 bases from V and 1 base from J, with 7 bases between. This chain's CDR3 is CASSLVQGNTGELFF. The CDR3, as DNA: TGCGCCAGCAGCTTGGTACAGGGGAACACCGGGGAGCTGTTTTTT.